This TCR beta chain emerged from a study of spatial heterogeneity in lung cancer. As for the study in general: The count of detected beta-chain sequences consistently exceeded that of alpha-chain sequences. Study-wide findings and caveats: At tumor resection, ubiquitous expanded TCRs were detected in blood more often than later.

The time point: sample taken at primary tumor resection. Frozen PBMC, nontumor lung or tumor provided whole RNA, which was sequenced unsorted. Samples were donated by 72 untreated early-stage non-small cell lung cancer patients. By share, this clonotype counts as medium-sized. Its specificity is unknown. V gave up 3 bases and J gave up 8 bases, with 6 bases separating them. CDR1 is WNHNN, CDR2 SYGVQD, per germline (reference sequence). The CDR3 contains 11 residues. Each CDR3 protein is one row after TCRdb ran MiXCR on the 5' RACE reads. The sample contains 35,000 to 55,000 distinct CDR3 sequences, about an eighth of which appear only once.

Sequences were derived from PBMCs, sampled at surgery. V and J are TRBV10-1 and TRBJ2-3; D ambiguous. The receptor comes from a male donor with early-stage non-small cell lung cancer. The CDR3 sequence: CASSDSRTQYF. Written as DNA, the CDR3 is TGCGCCAGCAGTGATTCACGTACGCAGTATTTT.